These T cell receptor beta chains were read from a single sample in a study of blood T cell repertoires in COVID-19. The data were produced by immunoSEQ multiplex PCR, yet TCRdb's version contains in-frame clones alone and is incomplete. The repertoire has 380,000 or so clones, more than 80% of them found once; the top ten carry around 1.3%. The specimen sequenced was peripheral blood. These receptors were taken from a middle-aged man with acute or convalescent COVID-19. CDR3s include the opening cysteine and the closing phenylalanine or tryptophan. A D gene is named only where the DNA matches it firmly. Clone size is given for some rows only: seen once, a few or many times, or a class if the clone is expanded.

CDR3,DNA,D,J,V,size
CASSGNSGTANYEQYF,TGTGCCAGCAGTGGTAACTCCGGGACAGCTAACTACGAGCAGTACTTC,TRBD1,TRBJ2-7,TRBV25-1,NA
CASSDSLGGSPLHF,TGTGCCAGCAGTGACTCCCTAGGGGGTTCACCCCTCCACTTT,NA,TRBJ1-6,TRBV6-4,NA
CASSQRFGGTSSYEQYF,TGCGCCAGCAGCCAAAGATTTGGCGGGACGAGCTCCTACGAGCAGTACTTC,NA,TRBJ2-7,TRBV4-1,NA
CAWSVHLGDYEQYF,TGTGCCTGGAGTGTACATCTGGGAGACTACGAGCAGTACTTC,NA,TRBJ2-7,TRBV30,NA
CASRALAGSGPDTQYF,TGTGCCAGCAGAGCCTTAGCGGGGAGTGGCCCAGATACGCAGTATTTT,TRBD2,TRBJ2-3,TRBV9,NA
CASTIQPGLVSTDTQYF,TGTGCCAGCACTATCCAACCGGGACTAGTAAGCACAGATACGCAGTATTTT,TRBD2,TRBJ2-3,TRBV11-2,NA
CSVHRGLGYTF,TGCAGCGTCCACAGGGGTCTTGGCTACACCTTC,TRBD1,TRBJ1-2,TRBV29-1,NA
CASSFYRLEAFF,TGTGCCAGCAGTTTTTACAGGCTTGAGGCTTTCTTT,NA,TRBJ1-1,TRBV12-3/TRBV12-4,NA
CASGLQGAGETQYF,TGTGCCAGCGGACTCCAGGGGGCGGGAGAGACCCAGTACTTC,TRBD1,TRBJ2-5,TRBV5-6,NA
CASRVAGDGDTQYF,TGTGCCAGTAGGGTAGCGGGAGATGGAGATACGCAGTATTTT,TRBD2,TRBJ2-3,TRBV19,NA
CAWKREFGISPLHF,TGTGCCTGGAAGAGGGAGTTCGGAATTTCACCCCTCCACTTT,NA,TRBJ1-6,TRBV30,NA
CASSVDRGFMETQYF,TGTGCCAGCAGCGTAGACAGGGGATTTATGGAGACCCAGTACTTC,TRBD1,TRBJ2-5,TRBV9,once
CSVGTPMNTGELFF,TGCAGCGTTGGGACACCAATGAACACCGGGGAGCTGTTTTTT,NA,TRBJ2-2,TRBV29-1,NA
CASSFLSGVTEAFF,TGTGCCAGCAGCTTTCTGAGCGGGGTCACTGAAGCTTTCTTT,NA,TRBJ1-1,TRBV11-1,NA
CATSIPTGGFGGYTF,TGTGCCACCAGCATACCGACAGGGGGATTCGGTGGCTACACCTTC,TRBD1,TRBJ1-2,TRBV15,NA
CASSPTANNSPLHF,TGTGCCAGCAGCCCAACCGCGAATAATTCACCCCTCCACTTT,NA,TRBJ1-6,TRBV28,NA
CASSSVHHTEAFF,TGTGCCAGCAGTAGCGTCCACCACACTGAAGCTTTCTTT,NA,TRBJ1-1,TRBV6-2/TRBV6-3,NA
CASSDTYGETQYF,TGTGCCAGCAGCGACACATACGGAGAGACCCAGTACTTC,NA,TRBJ2-5,TRBV7-2,NA
CASSPLGGAAGYTF,TGTGCCAGCAGTCCCTTGGGAGGGGCTGCTGGCTACACCTTC,NA,TRBJ1-2,TRBV27,NA